This T cell receptor (beta chain) was found in a study of blood T cell repertoires in COVID-19. Turning to the study itself: Collection of acute and convalescent COVID-19 samples took place in the United States, Italy and Spain.

The CDR3 contains 14 residues. How the authors handled the data: Reference gene primer amplification yielded estimated nucleated cell counts. Some clones are missing from TCRdb's copy, which holds only in-frame ones; the method was immunoSEQ multiplex PCR. Clone size and V and J calls were adopted from that table, with D and trimming inferred from the DNA. The sample carries around 360,000 clones, around 87% recorded once. This TCR came from a young woman with COVID-19, enrolled during active disease. The chain recombines TRBV21-1 with TRBJ2-1; the table calls TRBD1, which could not be checked here. TRBV21-1 is deemed a pseudogene. Sequenced material: peripheral blood. The CDR3, as DNA: TGTGCCAGCAGCAAAGGGGGGGACAGACATGAGCAGTTCTTC. Protein sequence: CASSKGGDRHEQFF.